The following is a T cell receptor (beta chain) sequence with its context. The data stem from a study of blood T cell repertoires in COVID-19. The CDR3 covers 13 residues. V shed 4 bases and J shed 0 bases, with 6 bases lying between them. Per germline, CDR1 MGHDK and CDR2 SYGVNS. Profiling relied on immunoSEQ multiplex PCR, and the TCRdb table lists in-frame clones only, not all of them. Of 200,000 or so clones in the sample, roughly 84% were seen once. The J gene is TRBJ1-1, the V gene TRBV25-1; unclear D gene. Sequences were obtained from peripheral blood. This receptor was taken from a woman aged 80 or over with COVID-19, enrolled during active disease. CDR3 amino acids: CASSAGLNTEAFF. The CDR3 DNA sequence: TGTGCCAGCAGTGCTGGGCTGAACACTGAAGCTTTCTTT.